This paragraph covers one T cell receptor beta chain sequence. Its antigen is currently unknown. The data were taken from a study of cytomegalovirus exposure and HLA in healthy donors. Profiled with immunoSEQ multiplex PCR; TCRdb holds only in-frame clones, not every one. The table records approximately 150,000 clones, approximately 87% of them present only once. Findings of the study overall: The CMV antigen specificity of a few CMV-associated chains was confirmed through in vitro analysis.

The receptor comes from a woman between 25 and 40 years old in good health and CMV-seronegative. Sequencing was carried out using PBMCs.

The DNA for the CDR3 is TGTGCCAGCAGCGTAGAGGCCAGTAGCGACGAGCAGTACTTC. Translation gives CASSVEASSDEQYF. The V and J genes are TRBV9 and TRBJ2-7; a weak D match, TRBD2 (5 bases). Germline CDR1 SGDLS, CDR2 YYNGEE. Trimming stripped 0 bases from V and 5 bases from J, with 12 bases between. The CDR3 runs 14 residues.